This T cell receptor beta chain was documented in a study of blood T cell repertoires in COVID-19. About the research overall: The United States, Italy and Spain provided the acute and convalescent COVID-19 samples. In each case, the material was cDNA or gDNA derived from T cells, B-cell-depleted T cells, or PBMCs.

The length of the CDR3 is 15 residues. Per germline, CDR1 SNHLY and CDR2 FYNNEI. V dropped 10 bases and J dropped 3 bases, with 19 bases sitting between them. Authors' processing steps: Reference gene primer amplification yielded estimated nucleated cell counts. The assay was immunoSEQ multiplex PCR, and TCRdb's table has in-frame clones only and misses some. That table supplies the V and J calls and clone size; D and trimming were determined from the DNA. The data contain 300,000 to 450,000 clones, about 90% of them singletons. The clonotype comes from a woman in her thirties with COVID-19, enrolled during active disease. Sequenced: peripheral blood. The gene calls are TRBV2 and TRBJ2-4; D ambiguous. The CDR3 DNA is TGTGCCACTACATTGGCAGGTAACGACAAAAACATTCAGTACTTC. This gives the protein CATTLAGNDKNIQYF.